Shown below are 12 T cell receptor beta chains from a single sample sequenced in a study of response to subunit inactivated influenza vaccine (dated by TCRdb to 2016 to 2019). Preparation of the library involved RT-PCR. Sequenced on an Illumina HiSeq 2500. TCRdb handled the public reads itself, with Q25 trimming in fastp and clone calling in MiXCR, and kept productive beta chains. CDR3 protein duplicates are merged, each entry listing the most common genes and DNA. The sample yields 630,000 or so distinct CDR3 sequences; approximately 15% were counted once. Jointly, the top ten make up approximately 10% of the sample. Sequencing used PBMCs from blood, obtained roughly 13 days after vaccination. These TCRs come from a middle-aged man who received an inactivated influenza vaccine. Donor details come from another sample of the same person, matched by shared clones.

This clonotype appeared a few times. The rearrangement links TRBV9 to TRBJ2-1; the match to TRBD2 covers 12 bases. This CDR3 comprises 16 residues. Unmatched junction bases numbered 5, after V lost 4 bases and J lost 3 bases. Germline assignment: CDR1 SGDLS and CDR2 YYNGEE. CDR3 sequence (DNA): TGTGCCAGCAGCCCTAGCGGGAGGGGTTACTACAATGAGCAGTTCTTC. Translation: CASSPSGRGYYNEQFF.

The chain links TRBV29-1 to TRBJ2-1; 7 positions agree with TRBD2. Germline trimming cut 7 bases from V and 9 bases from J; bases unmatched to any gene: 15. CDR3 length equals 14 residues. Germline lookup yields CDR1 SQVTM and CDR2 ANQGSEA. This chain's CDR3 is CSARGQRGASEQFF. The DNA of the CDR3 is TGCAGCGCCCGGGGCCAGCGGGGCGCTTCTGAGCAGTTCTTC.

Concerning this clonotype: An end of the junction does not agree with germline; a read error may underlie this. This chain uses TRBV4-1 with TRBJ2-1; 12 bases align to TRBD2. The CDR3 totals 20 residues. CDR1 is MGHRA and CDR2 is YSYEKL in the germline V gene. DNA for the CDR3: TGCGCCAGCAGCCCCTATGACCTAGCGGGGGGGCTCAGCTCCTGCAATGAGCAGTTCTTC. Amino acid sequence: CASSPYDLAGGLSSCNEQFF.

This clonotype was recorded at least ten times. The V call is TRBV12-3 or TRBV12-4, the J call TRBJ1-5; no clear D. Trimming took off 3 bases at V and 3 bases at J, with 6 bases between the two ends. The CDR3 contains 13 residues. CDR3 in amino acids: CASSLADNQPQHF. The CDR3 DNA follows: TGTGCCAGCAGTTTGGCAGACAATCAGCCCCAGCATTTT.

This clonotype was counted at least ten times. The chain has TRBV5-1 and TRBJ1-5, with TRBD1 matching over 8 bases. This CDR3 is built from 15 residues. The trim removed 1 base at V and 4 bases at J, leaving 4 bases unmatched. Per germline, CDR1 SGHRS and CDR2 YFSETQ. The DNA for the CDR3 is TGCGCCAGCAGCTTGAAAACAGGGGGAAATCAGCCCCAGCATTTT. Translating gives CASSLKTGGNQPQHF.

This clonotype has a handful of counts. V is TRBV20-1 and J is TRBJ1-4, with TRBD1 as a possible D gene (6 bases). The CDR3 is 16 amino acids. Germline V gene data show CDR1 as DFQATT and CDR2 as SNEGSKA (reference sequence). The ends were cut back, 1 base at V and 2 bases at J, with 14 bases in the middle. CDR3 residues: CSARGRGITTNEKLFF. CDR3 nucleotide sequence: TGCAGTGCTAGAGGAAGGGGGATTACGACTAATGAAAAACTGTTTTTT.

This clonotype was detected many times. The J gene is TRBJ2-1, the V gene TRBV28, with 9 bases fitting TRBD2. This CDR3 comprises 15 residues. J lost 8 bases, V lost 2 bases, and 7 bases had no gene match. Germline V gene lookup returns CDR1 MDHEN and CDR2 SYDVKM. The CDR3 here is CASSLQAGGRHEQFF. The CDR3 DNA sequence: TGTGCCAGCAGTTTACAAGCGGGAGGAAGGCATGAGCAGTTCTTC.

This clonotype was detected once. V and J are TRBV12-3 or TRBV12-4 and TRBJ1-2; 8 positions match TRBD1. This CDR3 has 15 amino acids. J lost 4 bases, V lost 6 bases, and 10 bases had no gene match. The CDR3 is CASSLSGQGVYGYTF. The CDR3, as DNA: TGTGCCAGCAGCCTTAGCGGACAGGGCGTCTATGGCTACACCTTC.

This clonotype was seen repeatedly, ten times or more. J is TRBJ2-5 and V is TRBV10-3; the D gene is possibly TRBD2 (5 bases). The V end lost 3 bases, the J end lost 4 bases, and 12 bases lay between the germline ends. CDR3 length: 14 residues. Germline V gives CDR1 ENHRY, CDR2 SYGVKD. CDR3 bases: TGTGCCATCAGTGACACCTTGGGAGCAGAGACCCAGTACTTC. It specifies CAISDTLGAETQYF.

Only a few counts were recorded for this clonotype. The rearrangement links TRBV27 to TRBJ2-5; D tentatively reads TRBD1 or TRBD2 (6 bases each). This CDR3 is built from 16 residues. Per the germline V gene, CDR1 is MNHEY and CDR2 is SMNVEV (reference sequence). Trimming removed 0 bases from V and 2 bases from J, with 13 bases in between. This CDR3 is CASSLSGGGGQETQYF. CDR3 in DNA: TGTGCCAGCAGTTTATCGGGCGGAGGGGGTCAAGAGACCCAGTACTTC.

This rearrangement joins TRBV24-1 to TRBJ2-2; D assignment may be TRBD1 or TRBD2 (5 bases each). The CDR3 spans 16 residues. V lost 3 bases and J 6 bases, leaving 16 bases between the germline ends. The germline V gene has CDR1 KGHDR and CDR2 SFDVKD. The CDR3 spells CATSDRDRGTAGELFF. The CDR3 DNA reads TGTGCCACCAGTGATCGGGACCGCGGTACGGCCGGGGAGCTGTTTTTT.

V gene TRBV15 combines with J gene TRBJ2-1; 9 bases align to TRBD2. The CDR3 has 16 residues. Germline V gives CDR1 LNHNV, CDR2 YYDKDF (reference sequence). With V trimmed by 0 bases and J by 8 bases, 8 bases remained unmatched. The CDR3 coding sequence is TGTGCCACCAGCAGAGAGCTAGCGGGACGGAGCCATGAGCAGTTCTTC. Translation gives CATSRELAGRSHEQFF. Full variable domain (missing parts from reference TRBV15 and TRBJ2-1): DAMVIQNPRYQVTQFGKPVTLSCSQTLNHNVMYWYQQKSSQAPKLLFHYYDKDFNNEADTPDNFQSRRPNTSFCFLDIRSPGLGDTAMYLCATSRELAGRSHEQFFGPGTRLTVL.